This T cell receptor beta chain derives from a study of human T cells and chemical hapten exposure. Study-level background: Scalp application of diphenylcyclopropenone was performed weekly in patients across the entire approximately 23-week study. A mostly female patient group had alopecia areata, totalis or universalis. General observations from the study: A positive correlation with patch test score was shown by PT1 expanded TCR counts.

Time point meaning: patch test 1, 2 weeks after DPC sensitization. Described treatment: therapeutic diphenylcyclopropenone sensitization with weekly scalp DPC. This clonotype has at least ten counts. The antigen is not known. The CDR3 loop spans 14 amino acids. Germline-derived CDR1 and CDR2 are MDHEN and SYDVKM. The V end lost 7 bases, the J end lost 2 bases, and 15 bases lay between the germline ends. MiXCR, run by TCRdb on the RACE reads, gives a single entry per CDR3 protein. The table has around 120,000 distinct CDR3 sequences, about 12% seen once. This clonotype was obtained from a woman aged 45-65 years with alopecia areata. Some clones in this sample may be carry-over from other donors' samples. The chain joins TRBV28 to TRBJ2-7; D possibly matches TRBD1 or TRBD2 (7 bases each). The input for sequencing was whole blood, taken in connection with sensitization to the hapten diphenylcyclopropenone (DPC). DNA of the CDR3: TGTGCCAGCATTCAGGGGGGGGCAGCCTACGAGCAGTACTTC. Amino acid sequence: CASIQGGAAYEQYF.